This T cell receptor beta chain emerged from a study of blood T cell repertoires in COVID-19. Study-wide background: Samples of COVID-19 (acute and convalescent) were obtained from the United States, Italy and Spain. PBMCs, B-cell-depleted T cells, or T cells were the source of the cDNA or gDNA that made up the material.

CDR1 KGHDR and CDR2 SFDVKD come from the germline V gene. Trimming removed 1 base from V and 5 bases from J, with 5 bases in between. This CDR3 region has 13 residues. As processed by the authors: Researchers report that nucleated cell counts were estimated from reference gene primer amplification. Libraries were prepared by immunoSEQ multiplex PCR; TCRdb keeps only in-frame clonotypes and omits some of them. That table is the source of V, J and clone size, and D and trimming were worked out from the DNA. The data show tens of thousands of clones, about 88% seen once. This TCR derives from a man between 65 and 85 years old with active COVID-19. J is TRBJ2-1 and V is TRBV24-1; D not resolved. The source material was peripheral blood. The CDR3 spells CATSDFANNEQFF. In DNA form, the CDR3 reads TGTGCCACCAGTGATTTCGCGAACAATGAGCAGTTCTTC.